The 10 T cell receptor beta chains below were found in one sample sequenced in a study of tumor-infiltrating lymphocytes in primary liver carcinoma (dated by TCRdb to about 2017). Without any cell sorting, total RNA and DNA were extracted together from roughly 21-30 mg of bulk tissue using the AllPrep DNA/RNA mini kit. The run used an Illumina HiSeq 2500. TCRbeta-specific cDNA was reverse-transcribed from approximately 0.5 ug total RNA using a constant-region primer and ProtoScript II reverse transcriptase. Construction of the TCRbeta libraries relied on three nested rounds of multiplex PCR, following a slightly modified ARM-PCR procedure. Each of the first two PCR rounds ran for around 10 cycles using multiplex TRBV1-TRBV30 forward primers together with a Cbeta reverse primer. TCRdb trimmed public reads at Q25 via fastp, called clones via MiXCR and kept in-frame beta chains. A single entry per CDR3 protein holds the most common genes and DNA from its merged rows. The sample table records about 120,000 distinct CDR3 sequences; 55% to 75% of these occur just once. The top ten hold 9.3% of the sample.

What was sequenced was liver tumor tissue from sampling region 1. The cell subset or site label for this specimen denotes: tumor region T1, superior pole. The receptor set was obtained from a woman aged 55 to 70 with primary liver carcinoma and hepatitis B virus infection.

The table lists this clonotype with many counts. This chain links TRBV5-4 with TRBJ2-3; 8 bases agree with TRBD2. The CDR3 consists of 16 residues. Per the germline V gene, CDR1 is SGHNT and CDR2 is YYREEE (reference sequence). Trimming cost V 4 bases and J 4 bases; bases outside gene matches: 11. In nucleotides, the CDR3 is TGTGCCAGCAGCACCAAAGGGGCGGGAGGTGCAGATACGCAGTATTTT. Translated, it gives CASSTKGAGGADTQYF.

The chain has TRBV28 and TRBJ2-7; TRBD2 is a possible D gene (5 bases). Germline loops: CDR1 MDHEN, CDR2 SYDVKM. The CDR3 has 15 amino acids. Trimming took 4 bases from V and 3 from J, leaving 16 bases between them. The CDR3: CASSSGGSIFYEQYF. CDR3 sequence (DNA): TGTGCCAGCAGTTCCGGAGGTAGCATCTTCTACGAGCAGTACTTC.

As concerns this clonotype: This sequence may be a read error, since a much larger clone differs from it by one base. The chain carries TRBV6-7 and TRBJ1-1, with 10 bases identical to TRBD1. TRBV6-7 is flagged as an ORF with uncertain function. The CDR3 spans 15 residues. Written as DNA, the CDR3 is TGTGCCAGCAACTACCGGACAGGGGGGAACACTGAAGTTTTCTTT. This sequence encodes CASNYRTGGNTEVFF.

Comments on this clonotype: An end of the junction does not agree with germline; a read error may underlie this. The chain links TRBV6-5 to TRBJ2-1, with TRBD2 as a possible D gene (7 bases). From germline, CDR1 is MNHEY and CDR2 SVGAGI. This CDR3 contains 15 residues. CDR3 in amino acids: CASRGGTSDPNEQFF. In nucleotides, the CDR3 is TGTGCTAGCAGGGGAGGGACCTCCGACCCCAATGAGCAGTTCTTC.

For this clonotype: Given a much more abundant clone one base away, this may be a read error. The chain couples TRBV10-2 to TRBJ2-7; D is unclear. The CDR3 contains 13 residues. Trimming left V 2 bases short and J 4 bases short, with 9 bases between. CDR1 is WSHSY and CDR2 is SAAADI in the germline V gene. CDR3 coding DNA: TGCGCCAGCAGTGAGGACCAAAGGTACGAGCAGTACTTC. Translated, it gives CASSEDQRYEQYF.

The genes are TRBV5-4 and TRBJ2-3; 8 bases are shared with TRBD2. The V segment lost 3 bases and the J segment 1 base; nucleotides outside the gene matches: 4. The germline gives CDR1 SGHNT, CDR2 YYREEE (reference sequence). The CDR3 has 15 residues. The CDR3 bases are TGTGCCAGCAGCTCCGACGGGGGGGGCACAGATACGCAGTATTTT. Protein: CASSSDGGGTDTQYF.

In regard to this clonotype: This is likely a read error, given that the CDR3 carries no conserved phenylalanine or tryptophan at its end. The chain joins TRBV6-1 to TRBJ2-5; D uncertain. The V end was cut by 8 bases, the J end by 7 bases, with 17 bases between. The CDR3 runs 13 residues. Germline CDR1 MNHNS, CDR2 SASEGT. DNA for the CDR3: TGTGCCAGCCTGAACGTGGGGTCCGGGACCCAGTACTTG. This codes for CASLNVGSGTQYL.

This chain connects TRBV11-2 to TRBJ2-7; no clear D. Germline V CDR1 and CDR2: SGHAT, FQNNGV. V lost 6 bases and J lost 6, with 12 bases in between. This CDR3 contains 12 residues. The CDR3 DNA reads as TGTGCCAGCAGTTCCAGAAGGGTCGAGCAGTACTTC. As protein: CASSSRRVEQYF.

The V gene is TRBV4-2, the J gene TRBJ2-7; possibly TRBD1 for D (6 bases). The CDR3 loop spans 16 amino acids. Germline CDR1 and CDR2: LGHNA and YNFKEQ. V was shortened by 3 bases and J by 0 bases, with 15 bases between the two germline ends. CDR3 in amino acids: CASSHPGTPSSYEQYF. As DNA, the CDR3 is TGTGCCAGCAGCCATCCAGGGACACCTAGCTCCTACGAGCAGTACTTC.

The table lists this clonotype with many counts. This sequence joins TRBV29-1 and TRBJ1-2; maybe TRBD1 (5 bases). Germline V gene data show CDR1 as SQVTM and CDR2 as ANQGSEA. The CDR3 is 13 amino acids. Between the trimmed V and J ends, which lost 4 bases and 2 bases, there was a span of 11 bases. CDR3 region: CSVGAGKNYGYTF. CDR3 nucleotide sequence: TGCAGCGTTGGGGCAGGGAAGAACTATGGCTACACCTTC.